The sequence of this T cell receptor (beta chain) was determined in a study of glioma-infiltrating T cells. Findings and limits, study-wide: Tissue and blood shared very few CDR3 sequences.

As to this clonotype: Its antigen is as yet unknown.

The iRepertoire nested amplicon-rescue multiplex PCR amplified TCR alpha and beta CDR3s from RNA. One entry per CDR3 protein results from TCRdb running MiXCR on the multiplex PCR reads. The data contain roughly 100,000 distinct CDR3 sequences, around 40% of them singletons. V lost 3 bases to trimming and J lost 3 bases; unmatched junction nucleotides: 8. This CDR3 is 15 amino acids long. Germline V lookup: CDR1 SGHRS, CDR2 YFSETQ. This receptor was obtained from a human donor with low-grade glioma or glioblastoma, undergoing nonglioma brain surgery, or in good health (not recorded which). The chain couples TRBV5-1 to TRBJ2-7; 8 bases line up with TRBD2. The specimen was glioma tissue, nonneoplastic brain tissue, or PBMCs (not recorded which). The DNA of the CDR3 is TGCGCCAGCAGCTCCGGGGGGGTCTTAGACTACGAGCAGTACTTC. Its translation: CASSSGGVLDYEQYF.